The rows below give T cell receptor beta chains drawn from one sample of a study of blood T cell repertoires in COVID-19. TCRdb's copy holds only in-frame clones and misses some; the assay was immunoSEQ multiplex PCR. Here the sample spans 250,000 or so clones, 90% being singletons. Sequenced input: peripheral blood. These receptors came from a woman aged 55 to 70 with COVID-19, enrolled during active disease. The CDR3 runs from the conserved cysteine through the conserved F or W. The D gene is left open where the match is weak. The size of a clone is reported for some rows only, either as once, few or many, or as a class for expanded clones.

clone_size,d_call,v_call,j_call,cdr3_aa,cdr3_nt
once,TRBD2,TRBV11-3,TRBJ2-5,CASSPSGGAYETQYF,TGTGCCAGCAGCCCGAGCGGGGGGGCTTATGAGACCCAGTACTTC
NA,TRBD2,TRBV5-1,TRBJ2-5,CASSFGTSGETQYF,TGCGCCAGCAGCTTCGGGACTAGCGGAGAGACCCAGTACTTC
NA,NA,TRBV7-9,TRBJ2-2,CASTRRIGAGTGELFF,TGTGCCAGCACGCGCAGGATCGGTGCAGGCACCGGGGAGCTGTTTTTT
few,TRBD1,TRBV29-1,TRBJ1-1,CSSTGTGNTEAFF,TGCAGCTCAACCGGGACAGGGAACACTGAAGCTTTCTTT
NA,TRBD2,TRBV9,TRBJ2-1,CASSPRTSGVAYNEQFF,TGTGCCAGCAGCCCCCGGACTAGCGGGGTCGCCTACAATGAGCAGTTCTTC
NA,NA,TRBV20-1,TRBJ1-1,CSASRTGLNTEAFF,TGCAGTGCGAGTCGTACCGGGTTGAACACTGAAGCTTTCTTT
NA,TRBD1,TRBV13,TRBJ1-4,CASSTAGGGSEKLFF,TGTGCCAGCAGCACCGCAGGGGGCGGGAGCGAAAAACTGTTTTTT
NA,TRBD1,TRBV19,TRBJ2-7,CASSIGQGAYEQYF,TGTGCCAGTAGTATCGGACAGGGGGCCTACGAGCAGTACTTC
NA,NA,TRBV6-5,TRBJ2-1,CASSDDSNEQFF,TGTGCCAGCAGCGATGACAGCAATGAGCAGTTCTTC
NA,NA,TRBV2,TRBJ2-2,CASRGTSSNTGELFF,TGTGCCAGCAGGGGGACTTCTTCGAACACCGGGGAGCTGTTTTTT
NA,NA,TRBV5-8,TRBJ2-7,CASSLPPGGEQYF,TGTGCCAGCAGCTTGCCACCAGGTGGGGAGCAGTACTTC
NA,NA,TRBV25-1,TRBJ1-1,CASSDQGRGNTEAFF,TGTGCCAGCAGTGACCAGGGGAGGGGAAACACTGAAGCTTTCTTT
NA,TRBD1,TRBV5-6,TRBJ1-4,CASTLDAGGGEKLFF,TGTGCCAGCACCCTTGATGCAGGGGGAGGAGAAAAACTGTTTTTT
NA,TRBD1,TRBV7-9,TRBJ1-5,CASSSTYGQGTSNQPQHF,TGTGCCAGCAGCTCCACTTACGGACAGGGAACGAGCAATCAGCCCCAGCATTTT
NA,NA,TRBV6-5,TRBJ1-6,CASGGGINSPLHF,TGTGCCAGCGGGGGAGGGATTAATTCACCCCTCCACTTT
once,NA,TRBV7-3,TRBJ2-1,CASSSREGQIAEQFF,TGTGCCAGCAGCTCAAGGGAGGGACAAATTGCTGAGCAGTTCTTC
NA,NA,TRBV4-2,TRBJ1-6,CASSQGLTSPLHF,TGTGCCAGCAGCCAAGGACTTACTTCACCCCTCCACTTT
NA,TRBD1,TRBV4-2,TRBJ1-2,CASSQDRGHGYTF,TGTGCCAGCAGCCAGGACAGGGGTCATGGCTACACCTTC
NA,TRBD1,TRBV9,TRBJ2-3,CASSGGTGGFTDTQYF,TGTGCCAGCAGCGGAGGGACAGGGGGTTTCACAGATACGCAGTATTTT
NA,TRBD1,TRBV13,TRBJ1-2,CASSLWRQGALDYGYTF,TGTGCCAGCAGCTTATGGCGCCAGGGGGCCTTGGACTATGGCTACACCTTC
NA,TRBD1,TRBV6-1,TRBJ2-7,CASSYLPGGYEQYF,TGTGCCAGCAGTTATCTTCCAGGGGGCTACGAGCAGTACTTC
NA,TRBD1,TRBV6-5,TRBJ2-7,CASSRDRATYEQYF,TGTGCCAGCAGCAGGGACAGGGCCACCTACGAGCAGTACTTC
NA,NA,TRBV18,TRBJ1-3,CASSPTSGTTFSGNTIYF,TGTGCCAGCTCACCAACCTCCGGGACAACTTTCTCTGGAAACACCATATATTTT
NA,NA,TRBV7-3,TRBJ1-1,CASSLTGANTEAFF,TGTGCCAGCAGCTTAACAGGGGCAAACACTGAAGCTTTCTTT
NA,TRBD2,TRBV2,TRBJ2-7,CARGSPSGEGGEQYF,TGTGCCAGGGGGAGCCCTAGCGGGGAGGGAGGCGAGCAGTACTTC
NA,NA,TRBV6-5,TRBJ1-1,CASSYQGLNTEAFF,TGTGCCAGCAGTTACCAGGGTTTGAACACTGAAGCTTTCTTT
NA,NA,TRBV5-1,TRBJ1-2,CASSLAIAGNYGYTF,TGCGCCAGCAGCTTGGCCATTGCAGGCAACTATGGCTACACCTTC
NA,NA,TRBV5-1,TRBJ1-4,CASSLGEAGLGEKLFF,TGCGCCAGCAGCTTGGGCGAGGCGGGTCTGGGTGAAAAACTGTTTTTT
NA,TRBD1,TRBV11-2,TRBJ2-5,CASSLADRGVETQYF,TGTGCCAGCAGCTTAGCGGACAGGGGGGTGGAGACCCAGTACTTC
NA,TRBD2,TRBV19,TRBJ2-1,CASSIVARGYGDEQFF,TGTGCCAGTAGTATCGTCGCGCGGGGGTACGGGGATGAGCAGTTCTTC
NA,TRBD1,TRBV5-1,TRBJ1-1,CASSLHMTGGAEAFF,TGCGCCAGCAGCCTCCATATGACAGGGGGAGCTGAAGCTTTCTTT
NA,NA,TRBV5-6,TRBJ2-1,CASSLFSGAVNEQFF,TGTGCCAGCAGCTTGTTTTCAGGGGCGGTCAATGAGCAGTTCTTC
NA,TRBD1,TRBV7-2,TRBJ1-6,CASSSTRTGGSNSPLHF,TGTGCCAGCAGCTCGACTCGGACAGGGGGCAGTAATTCACCCCTCCACTTT
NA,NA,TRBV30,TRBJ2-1,CAWSVSSPREQFF,TGTGCCTGGAGTGTCTCTAGTCCAAGAGAGCAGTTCTTC
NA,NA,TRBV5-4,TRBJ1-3,CASSLGREGNTIYF,TGTGCCAGCAGCTTGGGCAGGGAAGGAAACACCATATATTTT
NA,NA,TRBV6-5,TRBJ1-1,CAILEPEAGTEAFF,TGTGCCATCCTTGAGCCTGAGGCGGGCACTGAAGCTTTCTTT
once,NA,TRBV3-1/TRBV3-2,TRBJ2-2,CASSYTGSGELFF,TGTGCCAGCAGCTACACAGGGTCCGGGGAGCTGTTTTTT
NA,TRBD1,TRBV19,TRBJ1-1,CASSYYRGQAEAFF,TGTGCCAGTAGTTACTATCGAGGACAGGCTGAAGCTTTCTTT
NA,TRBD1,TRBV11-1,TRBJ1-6,CASSSGGQDYKPLHF,TGTGCCAGCAGCTCTGGGGGACAGGATTATAAACCCCTCCACTTT
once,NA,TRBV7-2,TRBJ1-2,CASSLLGRGTGYTF,TGTGCCAGCAGCTTGCTGGGAAGGGGGACCGGCTACACCTTC
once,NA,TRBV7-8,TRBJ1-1,CASSLTTGRKTEAFF,TGTGCCAGCAGCTTAACAACAGGGCGAAAGACTGAAGCTTTCTTT
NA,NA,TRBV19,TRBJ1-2,CASSIRQGRGYTF,TGTGCCAGTAGTATACGGCAGGGTCGTGGCTACACCTTC
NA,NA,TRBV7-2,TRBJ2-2,CASSLSNRAGELFF,TGTGCCAGCAGCTTAAGTAACAGGGCCGGGGAGCTGTTTTTT
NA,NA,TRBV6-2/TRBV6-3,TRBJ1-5,CASSAAGNVQPQHF,TGTGCCAGCAGTGCGGCAGGGAATGTTCAGCCCCAGCATTTT
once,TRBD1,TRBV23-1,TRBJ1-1,CASSLRVRDRGGEAFF,TGCGCCAGCAGTCTCAGGGTTCGGGACAGGGGGGGTGAAGCTTTCTTT
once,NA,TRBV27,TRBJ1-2,CASRADTANYGYTF,TGTGCCAGCAGGGCAGACACAGCAAACTATGGCTACACCTTC
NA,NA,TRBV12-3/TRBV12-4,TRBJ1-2,CASGYGVGGYTF,TGTGCCAGCGGGTATGGCGTGGGCGGCTACACCTTC
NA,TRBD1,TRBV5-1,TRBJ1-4,CASSLGPGQGNEKLFF,TGCGCCAGCAGCTTGGGGCCGGGACAGGGGAATGAAAAACTGTTTTTT
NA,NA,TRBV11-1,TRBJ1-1,CASSLAVTANTEAFF,TGTGCCAGCAGCTTAGCGGTGACAGCGAACACTGAAGCTTTCTTT
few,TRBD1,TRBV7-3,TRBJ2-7,CASSFTGGTYEQYF,TGTGCCAGCAGCTTCACAGGGGGAACCTACGAGCAGTACTTC
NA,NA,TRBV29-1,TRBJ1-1,CSVEYRMDTEAFF,TGCAGCGTTGAATATAGAATGGACACTGAAGCTTTCTTT
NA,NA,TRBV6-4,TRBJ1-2,CASSALAF,TGTGCCAGCAGTGCCCTCGCCTTC
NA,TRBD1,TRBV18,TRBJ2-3,CASSPRGQGSDTQYF,TGTGCCAGCTCACCAAGGGGACAGGGGTCAGATACGCAGTATTTT
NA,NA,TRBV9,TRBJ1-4,CASSLSPRAGSEKLFF,TGTGCCAGCAGCCTCTCACCGCGGGCCGGGAGTGAAAAACTGTTTTTT
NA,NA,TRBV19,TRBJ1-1,CASSQGNLNTEAFF,TGTGCCAGTAGTCAGGGTAACCTCAACACTGAAGCTTTCTTT
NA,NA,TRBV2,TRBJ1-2,CASRAPQKANYGYTF,TGTGCCAGCAGGGCCCCTCAAAAAGCTAACTATGGCTACACCTTC
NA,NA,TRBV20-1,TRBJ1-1,CSASWNTEAFF,TGCAGTGCTAGCTGGAACACTGAAGCTTTCTTT
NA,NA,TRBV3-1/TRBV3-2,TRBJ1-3,CASSQVEIGGWGSGNTIYF,TGTGCCAGCAGCCAAGTCGAGATCGGGGGGTGGGGATCTGGAAACACCATATATTTT
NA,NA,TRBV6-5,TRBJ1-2,CASSYDGVGYGYTF,TGTGCCAGCAGTTACGACGGGGTCGGCTATGGCTACACCTTC
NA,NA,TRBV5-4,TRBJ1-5,CASSLGESQPQHF,TGTGCCAGCAGCTTGGGTGAAAGCCAGCCCCAGCATTTT